A selection of T cell receptor beta chains follows, all from one sample in a study of beta chain features in type 1 diabetes. The method was immunoSEQ multiplex PCR; TCRdb's version includes in-frame clones alone and lacks a portion of them. The sample shows 240,000 or so clones, less than 35% of them seen only once. Sequences were obtained from central memory CD4+ T cells from blood. The receptors were sampled from a man aged 25-45 years in good health. CDR3s include the opening cysteine and the closing phenylalanine or tryptophan. A D gene is named only where the DNA matches it firmly. Rows give clone size only sometimes, using once, few, many, or a class for an expanded clone.

V: TRBV27
size: few
D: .
J: TRBJ1-1
DNA: TGTGCCAGCAGTCCATTGGCAGGCCCGAACACTGAAGCTTTCTTT
CDR3: CASSPLAGPNTEAFF

V: TRBV15
size: .
D: .
J: TRBJ1-2
DNA: TGTGCCACCAGCAGAGACAGGAGAATTGACTATGGCTACACCTTC
CDR3: CATSRDRRIDYGYTF

V: TRBV7-9
size: .
D: .
J: TRBJ2-2
DNA: TGTGCCAGCAGTCAAGCCCCGGCCCGTTTCACCGGGGAGCTGTTTTTT
CDR3: CASSQAPARFTGELFF

V: TRBV14
size: .
D: TRBD2
J: TRBJ2-1
DNA: TGTGCCAGCTCCTTAGCGGGAGGAGTGAATGAGCAGTTCTTC
CDR3: CASSLAGGVNEQFF

V: TRBV5-1
size: .
D: .
J: TRBJ2-5
DNA: TGCGCCAGCAGCTTACAGGGACGCGAGACCCAGTACTTC
CDR3: CASSLQGRETQYF

V: TRBV5-4
size: .
D: .
J: TRBJ1-1
DNA: TGTGCCAGCAGCGGAGGGACCGACTTGGCCACTGAAGCTTTCTTT
CDR3: CASSGGTDLATEAFF

V: TRBV2
size: few
D: .
J: TRBJ1-2
DNA: TGTGCCAGCAGTGCGTCAGCAGGGAAGAATGGCTACACCTTC
CDR3: CASSASAGKNGYTF

V: TRBV7-2
size: few
D: .
J: TRBJ2-1
DNA: TGTGCCAGCAGCCCCCTAGGGGGAGGGTCCGGGGAGCAGTTCTTC
CDR3: CASSPLGGGSGEQFF

V: TRBV29-1
size: few
D: TRBD2
J: TRBJ2-1
DNA: TGCAGCGCCGGGAGGCGGAACAATGAGCAGTTCTTC
CDR3: CSAGRRNNEQFF

V: TRBV7-9
size: .
D: .
J: TRBJ1-2
DNA: TGTGCCAGCAGCTTGCGGACCGATGGCTACACCTTC
CDR3: CASSLRTDGYTF

V: TRBV13
size: .
D: .
J: TRBJ2-1
DNA: TGTGCCAGCAGCTCGACCCGGGACTCGCTTGAGCAGTTCTTC
CDR3: CASSSTRDSLEQFF

V: TRBV6-1
size: many
D: .
J: TRBJ1-1
DNA: TGTGCCAGCAGTGAGTCCAATCGGGCCCCGAACACTGAAGCTTTCTTT
CDR3: CASSESNRAPNTEAFF

V: TRBV28
size: .
D: .
J: TRBJ2-6
DNA: TGTGCCAGCAGTTTCACGGCGAGGGGGGCCAACGTCCTGACTTTC
CDR3: CASSFTARGANVLTF

V: TRBV29-1
size: .
D: TRBD2
J: TRBJ2-1
DNA: TGCAGCGGAGATGATAGCGGGAATTGGAATGAGCAGTTCTTC
CDR3: CSGDDSGNWNEQFF

V: TRBV5-4
size: few
D: TRBD1
J: TRBJ2-1
DNA: TGTGCCAGCCGGGGACAGTGGGGTAATGAGCAGTTCTTC
CDR3: CASRGQWGNEQFF

V: TRBV6-5
size: .
D: .
J: TRBJ2-7
DNA: TGTGCCAGCAGACTCTCAGGGGCTAGGAACGAGCAGTACTTC
CDR3: CASRLSGARNEQYF

V: TRBV9
size: .
D: .
J: TRBJ2-3
DNA: TGTGCCAGCAGCGTAGATGTGTCTCGTACAGATACGCAGTATTTT
CDR3: CASSVDVSRTDTQYF

V: TRBV7-9
size: .
D: TRBD1
J: TRBJ2-1
DNA: TGTGCCAGCAGCTTAGTAGGCAGGGGGCATGAGCAGTTCTTC
CDR3: CASSLVGRGHEQFF

V: TRBV7-9
size: .
D: .
J: TRBJ2-2
DNA: TGTGCCAGCAGCTTAGAAGGCTCGAGAACCGGGGAGCTGTTTTTT
CDR3: CASSLEGSRTGELFF

V: TRBV4-1
size: few
D: .
J: TRBJ2-1
DNA: TGCGCCAGCAGCCAAGTTCTTTTGGGAGACGAGCAGTTCTTC
CDR3: CASSQVLLGDEQFF

V: TRBV7-9
size: many
D: .
J: TRBJ2-7
DNA: TGTGCCAGCAGCTTAGATTTCGCAAACGAGCAGTACTTC
CDR3: CASSLDFANEQYF

V: TRBV5-4
size: .
D: .
J: TRBJ1-1
DNA: TGTGCCAGCAGCTTGCCAAGCACTGAAGCTTTCTTT
CDR3: CASSLPSTEAFF

V: TRBV5-6
size: many
D: TRBD1
J: TRBJ1-5
DNA: TGTGCCAGCAGCTTGACTGGGACAGGGGACAATCAGCCCCAGCATTTT
CDR3: CASSLTGTGDNQPQHF

V: TRBV15
size: few
D: .
J: TRBJ1-6
DNA: TGTGCCACCAGCAGAGATGTGACGGCATATTCACCCCTCCACTTT
CDR3: CATSRDVTAYSPLHF

V: TRBV11-2
size: .
D: .
J: TRBJ2-1
DNA: TGTGCCAGCAGTTTCCGCCGGCGAGATGAGCAGTTCTTC
CDR3: CASSFRRRDEQFF

V: TRBV18
size: .
D: .
J: TRBJ1-1
DNA: TGTGCCAGCTCACCACTAGTGGACACTGAAGCTTTCTTT
CDR3: CASSPLVDTEAFF

V: TRBV4-3
size: .
D: .
J: TRBJ2-7
DNA: TGCGCCAGCAGCCAAGATTTCACTATTACCTACGAGCAGTACTTC
CDR3: CASSQDFTITYEQYF

V: TRBV30
size: .
D: .
J: TRBJ2-1
DNA: TGTGCCTGGGGGGACCGCTACAATGAGCAGTTCTTC
CDR3: CAWGDRYNEQFF

V: TRBV5-1
size: .
D: TRBD2
J: TRBJ2-6
DNA: TGCGCCAGCAGCCCGGCGGGGGAATCTGGGGCCAACGTCCTGACTTTC
CDR3: CASSPAGESGANVLTF

V: TRBV7-9
size: .
D: .
J: TRBJ2-1
DNA: TGTGCCAGCAGCTTGGGTGCAGCCCCCTCGGATGAGCAGTTCTTC
CDR3: CASSLGAAPSDEQFF

V: TRBV10-2
size: few
D: .
J: TRBJ1-1
DNA: TGCGCCAGCAGTGACTATCGGATGAACACTGAAGCTTTCTTT
CDR3: CASSDYRMNTEAFF

V: TRBV10-3
size: .
D: .
J: TRBJ1-2
DNA: TGTGCCATCAGTAGAACAGGAGATGGCTACACCTTC
CDR3: CAISRTGDGYTF

V: TRBV15
size: .
D: TRBD2
J: TRBJ2-5
DNA: TGTGCCACCAGCAGTTGGCTAGCGGGAGAAGAGACCCAGTACTTC
CDR3: CATSSWLAGEETQYF

V: TRBV29-1
size: .
D: TRBD1
J: TRBJ1-2
DNA: TGCAGCGCTCTCATAAGGGACAGGGGAGACGGTGGCTACACCTTC
CDR3: CSALIRDRGDGGYTF

V: TRBV28
size: few
D: TRBD1
J: TRBJ2-7
DNA: TGTGCCAGCAGTTATGGGACAGGGGGTGGCGAGCAGTACTTC
CDR3: CASSYGTGGGEQYF

V: TRBV30
size: few
D: .
J: TRBJ2-5
DNA: TGTGCCTGGACGCAAGGCCAGGTTGAGACCCAGTACTTC
CDR3: CAWTQGQVETQYF

V: TRBV5-1
size: many
D: .
J: TRBJ2-1
DNA: TGCGCCAGCAGCTTGGAAAGTCGCGTACGGGATGAGCAGTTCTTC
CDR3: CASSLESRVRDEQFF

V: TRBV29-1
size: .
D: TRBD1
J: TRBJ2-1
DNA: TGCAGCGTTGGGGGACAGGGCTACAATGAGCAGTTCTTC
CDR3: CSVGGQGYNEQFF

V: TRBV5-1
size: few
D: .
J: TRBJ2-7
DNA: TGCGCCAGCAGCTTGGACAGGGCCTACGAGCAGTACTTC
CDR3: CASSLDRAYEQYF

V: TRBV5-1
size: .
D: .
J: TRBJ1-1
DNA: TGCGCCAGCAGCTCGGACATGATGAACACTGAAGCTTTCTTT
CDR3: CASSSDMMNTEAFF